One sample yielded the 18 T cell receptor beta chains listed below, sequenced in a study of blood T cell repertoires in COVID-19. This table comes from immunoSEQ multiplex PCR, and its TCRdb copy is limited to in-frame clones, with some not included. Of about 250,000 clones in the sample, 70% to 80% were seen once. Material: peripheral blood. These receptors were collected from an elderly woman with acute or convalescent COVID-19.

The chain carries TRBV5-4 and TRBJ1-2; 7 bases are shared with TRBD1. Looked up from germline, CDR1 is SGHNT and CDR2 is YYREEE (reference sequence). CDR3 length: 14 residues. J gave up 4 bases and V 4 bases, and 7 bases lay outside the gene matches. The CDR3 DNA sequence: TGTGCCAGCAGCCAGGGACAGCTTCCCTATGGCTACACCTTC. It translates to CASSQGQLPYGYTF.

This rearrangement joins TRBV5-1 to TRBJ1-4, with D unclear. Germline loops: CDR1 SGHRS, CDR2 YFSETQ. The CDR3 has 15 amino acids. The germline V and J ends were trimmed by 0 bases and 0 bases, with 6 bases remaining between them. This CDR3 reads CASSLVGATNEKLFF. DNA for the CDR3: TGCGCCAGCAGCTTGGTCGGAGCAACTAATGAAAAACTGTTTTTT.

About this clone itself: Distinct nucleotide sequences in the sample also encode this CDR3. CDR3 protein: CASSLGGGLNTEAFF. The CDR3 nucleotides are TGCGCCAGCAGCTTGGGGGGCGGTCTGAACACTGAAGCTTTCTTT. V is TRBV5-1 and J is TRBJ1-1, with D perhaps TRBD1 (5 bases). The CDR3 is 15 residues long. Germline V CDR1 and CDR2: SGHRS, YFSETQ. V lost 0 bases to trimming and J lost 0 bases, with 9 bases between them. The variable domain in full, with the rest retrieved from reference TRBV5-1 and TRBJ1-1, is KAGVTQTPRYLIKTRGQQVTLSCSPISGHRSVSWYQQTPGQGLQFLFEYFSETQRNKGNFPGRFSGRQFSNSRSEMNVSTLELGDSALYLCASSLGGGLNTEAFFGQGTRLTVV.

This clone was detected once. The chain employs TRBV2 and TRBJ2-3; D possibly corresponds to TRBD1 (6 bases). Germline V gives CDR1 SNHLY, CDR2 FYNNEI. The CDR3 is 16 residues long. V was trimmed by 7 bases and J by 1 base, leaving 18 bases between them. The CDR3 DNA reads as TGTGCCAGCATTGGGGATGGCAGGGGTGGCACAGATACGCAGTATTTT. Amino acids: CASIGDGRGGTDTQYF.

The V gene is TRBV6-6, the J gene TRBJ2-1, with a possible D match to TRBD2 (7 bases). The V and J ends lost 10 bases and 8 bases respectively, with 24 bases between them. This CDR3 has 15 amino acids. The germline V gene encodes CDR1 MNHNY and CDR2 SVGAGI (reference sequence). The CDR3 DNA sequence: TGTGCCACCCGGACCGGGCCTAGGGGGGGGGATGAGCAGTTCTTC. It is translated as CATRTGPRGGDEQFF.

V usage is TRBV7-9 and J usage is TRBJ1-4; 12 bases map to TRBD1. The CDR3 runs to 17 residues. The germline V gene encodes CDR1 SEHNR and CDR2 FQNEAQ (reference sequence). V was clipped by 1 base and J by 5 bases; unmatched bases: 5. CDR3 sequence: CASSLGGGQGANEKLFF. As DNA, the CDR3 is TGTGCCAGCAGCTTAGGAGGGGGACAGGGGGCGAATGAAAAACTGTTTTTT.

This chain joins TRBV6-5 and TRBJ1-1; D may be TRBD1 (5 bases). CDR3 length: 14 amino acids. The germline V gene has CDR1 MNHEY and CDR2 SVGAGI. Trimming shortened V by 3 bases and J by 6 bases, and 14 bases separated the two germline ends. This chain's CDR3 is CASSYGNQGSEAFF. CDR3 coding DNA: TGTGCCAGCAGTTATGGGAACCAGGGATCTGAAGCTTTCTTT.

This chain links TRBV6-5 with TRBJ2-7; D may be TRBD1 (5 bases). The CDR3 spans 15 residues. Germline values: CDR1 MNHEY, CDR2 SVGAGI. Trimming removed 6 bases from V and 1 base from J, with 16 bases in between. In DNA form, the CDR3 reads TGTGCCAGCAGCCTGACAGAATGGGGATCCTACGAGCAGTACTTC. Translating gives CASSLTEWGSYEQYF.

This chain connects TRBV7-8 to TRBJ1-4; a possible D gene is TRBD1 (6 bases). Trimming pared 4 bases from V and 7 bases from J, leaving 25 bases between. Germline CDR1 and CDR2: SGHVS and FQNEAQ. There are 18 residues in the CDR3. The CDR3 nucleotides are TGTGCCAGCAGCTCCTATGGACAGTTTTTGCAATCAAGTGAAAAACTGTTTTTT. This encodes CASSSYGQFLQSSEKLFF.

The chain couples TRBV6-5 to TRBJ1-4; TRBD1 aligns across 7 bases. CDR3 size: 14 residues. Per the germline V gene, CDR1 is MNHEY and CDR2 is SVGAGI. The V and J ends lost 6 bases and 1 base, in that order; junction bases with no gene match: 2. The CDR3 nucleotides read TGTGCCAGCAGCCGGACAGGAACTAATGAAAAACTGTTTTTT. Protein product: CASSRTGTNEKLFF.

V usage is TRBV5-1 and J usage is TRBJ1-4, with 7 bases that match TRBD1. V was clipped by 5 bases and J by 5 bases; unmatched bases: 3. The CDR3 is made up of 13 amino acids. Per the germline V gene, CDR1 is SGHRS and CDR2 is YFSETQ. The CDR3 nucleotides are TGCGCCAGCAGTAGGGGGCTCAATGAAAAACTGTTTTTT. It encodes CASSRGLNEKLFF.

The V and J genes are TRBV11-2 and TRBJ1-3, with 8 bases fitting TRBD1. After removal of 3 bases from V and 3 bases from J, the junction contained 10 bases not matched to a gene. Germline assignment: CDR1 SGHAT and CDR2 FQNNGV. The CDR3 is made up of 17 amino acids. This chain's CDR3 is CASSLAGGAGVGNTIYF. In nucleotides, the CDR3 is TGTGCCAGCAGCTTGGCAGGGGGCGCAGGAGTTGGAAACACCATATATTTT.

The chain joins TRBV7-9 to TRBJ2-7; 7 bases are a match to TRBD2. Germline trimming cut 1 base from V and 3 bases from J; bases unmatched to any gene: 6. Germline loops: CDR1 SEHNR, CDR2 FQNEAQ (reference sequence). CDR3 length equals 15 residues. In DNA, the CDR3 is TGTGCCAGCAGCTTAGTACCTAGCGGATTCTACGAGCAGTACTTC. It codes for CASSLVPSGFYEQYF.

This clone was recorded a few times. The chain uses TRBV15 and TRBJ2-1, with 10 positions matching TRBD2. Germline V lookup: CDR1 LNHNV, CDR2 YYDKDF (reference sequence). This CDR3 has 15 amino acids. Trimming removed 0 bases from V and 8 bases from J; junction bases left unmatched: 4. CDR3 in amino acids: CATSRDKRGGDEQFF. CDR3 bases: TGTGCCACCAGCAGAGACAAGCGGGGGGGCGATGAGCAGTTCTTC. The whole variable domain, filled in from reference TRBV15 and TRBJ2-1, reads DAMVIQNPRYQVTQFGKPVTLSCSQTLNHNVMYWYQQKSSQAPKLLFHYYDKDFNNEADTPDNFQSRRPNTSFCFLDIRSPGLGDTAMYLCATSRDKRGGDEQFFGPGTRLTVL.

The CDR3 DNA sequence: TGCGCCAGCAGCTTCAGGGCAGCTAGCTCCTACAATGAGCAGTTCTTC. Its translation: CASSFRAASSYNEQFF. This chain links TRBV5-1 with TRBJ2-1, with D maybe TRBD1 (5 bases). The germline V and J ends were trimmed by 2 bases and 0 bases, with 12 bases remaining between them. The CDR3 consists of 16 residues. Germline-derived CDR1 and CDR2 are SGHRS and YFSETQ.

This chain connects TRBV6-5 to TRBJ1-3; D is undetermined. This CDR3 has 14 residues. Germline V CDR1 and CDR2: MNHEY, SVGAGI. The V and J ends lost 6 bases and 0 bases respectively, with 9 bases between them. The chain's CDR3 is CASRQRGSGNTIYF. CDR3 bases: TGTGCCAGCAGGCAGCGAGGCTCTGGAAACACCATATATTTT.

The CDR3 region is CASSIRGPINQEIGYTF. The CDR3 DNA follows: TGTGCCAGTAGTATCAGGGGGCCTATCAATCAGGAGATCGGCTACACCTTC. The rearrangement uses TRBV19 and TRBJ1-2; 8 positions match TRBD1. The CDR3 runs to 17 residues. The junction had 17 bases not matched to a gene; V was cut back by 3 bases and J by 8 bases. CDR1 LNHDA and CDR2 SQIVND come from the germline V gene (reference sequence).

The chain links TRBV6-5 to TRBJ1-2; 8 bases fit TRBD1. CDR1 and CDR2 from the germline V gene are MNHEY and SVGAGI. The V gene end was trimmed by 7 bases and the J gene end by 8 bases; junction bases not matched to a gene: 9. The CDR3 extends over 13 amino acids. The CDR3 reads CASTIGTGVGYTF. In DNA, the CDR3 is TGTGCCAGCACAATAGGGACAGGCGTAGGCTACACCTTC.